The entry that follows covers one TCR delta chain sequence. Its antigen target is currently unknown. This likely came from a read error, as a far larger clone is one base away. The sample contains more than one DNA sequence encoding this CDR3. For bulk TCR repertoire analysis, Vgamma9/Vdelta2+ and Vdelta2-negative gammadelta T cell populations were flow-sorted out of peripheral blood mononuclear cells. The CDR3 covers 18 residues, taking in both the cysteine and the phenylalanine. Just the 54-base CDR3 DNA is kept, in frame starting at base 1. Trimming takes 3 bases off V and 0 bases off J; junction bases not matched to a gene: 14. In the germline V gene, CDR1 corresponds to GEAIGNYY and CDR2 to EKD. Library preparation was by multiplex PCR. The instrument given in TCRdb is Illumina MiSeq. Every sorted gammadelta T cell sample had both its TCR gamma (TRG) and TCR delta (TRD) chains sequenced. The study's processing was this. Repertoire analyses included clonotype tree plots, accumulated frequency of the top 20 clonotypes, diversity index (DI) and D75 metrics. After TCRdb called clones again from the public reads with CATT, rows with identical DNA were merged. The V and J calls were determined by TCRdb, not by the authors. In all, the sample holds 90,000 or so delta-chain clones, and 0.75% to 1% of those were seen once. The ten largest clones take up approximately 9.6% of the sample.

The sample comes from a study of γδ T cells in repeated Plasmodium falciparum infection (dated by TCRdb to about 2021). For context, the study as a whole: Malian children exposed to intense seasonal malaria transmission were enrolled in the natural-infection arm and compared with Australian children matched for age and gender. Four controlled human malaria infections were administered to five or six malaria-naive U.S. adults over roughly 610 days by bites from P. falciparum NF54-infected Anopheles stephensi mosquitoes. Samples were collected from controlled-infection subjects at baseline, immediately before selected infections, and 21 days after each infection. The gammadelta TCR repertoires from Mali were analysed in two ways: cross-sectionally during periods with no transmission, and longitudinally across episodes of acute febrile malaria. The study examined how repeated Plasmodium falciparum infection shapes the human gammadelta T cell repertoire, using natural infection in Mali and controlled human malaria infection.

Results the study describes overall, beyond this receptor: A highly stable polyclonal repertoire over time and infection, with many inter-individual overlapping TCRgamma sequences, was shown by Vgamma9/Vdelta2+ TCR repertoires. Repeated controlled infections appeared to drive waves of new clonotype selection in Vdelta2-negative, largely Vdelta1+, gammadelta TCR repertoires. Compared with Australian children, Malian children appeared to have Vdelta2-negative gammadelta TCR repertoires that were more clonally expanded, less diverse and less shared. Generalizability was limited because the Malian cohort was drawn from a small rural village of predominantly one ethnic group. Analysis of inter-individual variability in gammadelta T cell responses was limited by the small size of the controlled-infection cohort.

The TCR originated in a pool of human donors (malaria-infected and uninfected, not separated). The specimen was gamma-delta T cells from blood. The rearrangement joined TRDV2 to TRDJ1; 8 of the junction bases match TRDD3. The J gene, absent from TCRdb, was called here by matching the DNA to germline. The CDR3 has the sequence CACDPKVLGATYTDKLIF. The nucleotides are TGTGCCTGTGACCCGAAGGTACTGGGGGCTACATACACCGATAAACTCATCTTT.